The sequence of this TCR beta chain was determined in a study of T cells in Graves' hyperthyroidism and ophthalmopathy. Diagnoses used clinical symptoms, serum thyroxine and TRAb, thyroid ultrasound and orbital computed tomography. Amplification yielded TCR beta CDR3 regions, with RNA transcripts as the source. HTBI primers were the set used in a first-round RT-PCR of the TCR CDR3. TCRdb analysed the multiplex PCR reads with MiXCR anew, one entry per CDR3 protein. The sample contains about 530,000 distinct CDR3 sequences, 17% of which appear only once. This clonotype was seen repeatedly, ten times or more. Its antigen remains unidentified. The germline V gene encodes CDR1 SEHNR and CDR2 FQNEAQ (reference sequence). Trimming removed 7 bases at V and 2 bases at J, with 14 bases between. The CDR3 runs 14 residues. Overall study results and limits: In simple terms, a model built on 13 V-J features told ophthalmopathy apart from stable hyperthyroidism.

Sequencing input: blood. This chain joins TRBV7-9 and TRBJ1-2; a possible D gene is TRBD1 (5 bases). The sequence was collected from a woman aged 18-35 years with Graves' ophthalmopathy. The DNA of the CDR3 is TGTGCCAGCACCCCGGGGCGGGACAACTATGGCTACACCTTC. Protein: CASTPGRDNYGYTF. The complete variable domain, with remaining parts taken from reference TRBV7-9 and TRBJ1-2, reads DTGVSQNPRHKITKRGQNVTFRCDPISEHNRLYWYRQTLGQGPEFLTYFQNEAQLEKSRLLSDRFSAERPKGSFSTLEIQRTEQGDSAMYLCASTPGRDNYGYTFGSGTRLTVV.